Reported below is one T cell receptor beta chain. Its cognate antigen is unknown. This sample also contains other DNA sequences that code for the same CDR3. Method: immunoSEQ multiplex PCR; TCRdb's copy keeps in-frame clones and lacks some. The sample lists about 50,000 clones, about 83% seen once, with around 4.9% in the top ten. The data stem from a study of radiotherapy plus CTLA-4 blockade in lung cancer. Study in general: Across the patients, objective responses occurred in approximately 19%, and disease control in under 40%.

With ipilimumab providing CTLA-4 blockade, focal radiation was administered to patients who had chemo-refractory metastatic non-small-cell lung cancer. Whole-study results and caveats: Subsequent to radiotherapy plus ipilimumab, tumor-derived TCR clones underwent expansion in blood. Together with interferon-beta, which increased in serum after radiation, early dynamic changes in blood T cell clones were reportedly the best predictors of response.

Germline V gives CDR1 SGHKS, CDR2 YYEKEE (reference sequence). Germline trimming cut 2 bases from V and 0 bases from J; bases unmatched to any gene: 4. There are 15 residues in the CDR3. This receptor was identified in a human donor with non-small cell lung cancer whose response to radiotherapy plus ipilimumab could not be evaluated. V and J are TRBV5-5 and TRBJ1-2; TRBD1 matches 7 bases. This sample comprised peripheral blood, obtained from a patient treated with radiotherapy plus ipilimumab. The CDR3 region is CASSLGDSTNYGYTF. The CDR3 coding sequence is TGTGCCAGCAGCTTAGGGGACAGCACTAACTATGGCTACACCTTC.